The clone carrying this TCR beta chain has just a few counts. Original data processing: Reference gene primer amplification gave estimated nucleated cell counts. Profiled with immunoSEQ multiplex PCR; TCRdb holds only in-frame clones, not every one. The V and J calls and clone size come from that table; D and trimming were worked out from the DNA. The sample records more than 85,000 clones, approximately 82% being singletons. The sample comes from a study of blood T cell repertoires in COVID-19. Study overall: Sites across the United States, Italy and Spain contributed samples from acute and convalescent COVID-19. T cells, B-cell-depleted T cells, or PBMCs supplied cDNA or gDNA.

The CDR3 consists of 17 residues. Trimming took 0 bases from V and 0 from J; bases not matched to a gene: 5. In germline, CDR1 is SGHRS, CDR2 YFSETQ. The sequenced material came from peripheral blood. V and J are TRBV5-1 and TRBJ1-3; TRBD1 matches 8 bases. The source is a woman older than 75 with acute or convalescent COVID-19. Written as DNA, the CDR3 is TGCGCCAGCAGCTTGGATCGGACAGGGAGCTCTGGAAACACCATATATTTT. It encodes CASSLDRTGSSGNTIYF.